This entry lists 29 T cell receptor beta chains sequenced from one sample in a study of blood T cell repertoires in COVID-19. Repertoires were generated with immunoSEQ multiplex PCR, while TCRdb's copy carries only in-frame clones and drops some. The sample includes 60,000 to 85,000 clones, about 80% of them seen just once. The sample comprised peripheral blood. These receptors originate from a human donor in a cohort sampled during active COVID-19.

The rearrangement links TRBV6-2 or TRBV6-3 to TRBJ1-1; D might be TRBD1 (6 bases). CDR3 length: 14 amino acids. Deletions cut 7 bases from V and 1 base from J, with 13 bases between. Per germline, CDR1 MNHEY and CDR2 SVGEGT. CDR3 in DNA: TGTGCCAGCAACCCCAGGGGCCCGAACACTGAAGCTTTCTTT. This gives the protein CASNPRGPNTEAFF.

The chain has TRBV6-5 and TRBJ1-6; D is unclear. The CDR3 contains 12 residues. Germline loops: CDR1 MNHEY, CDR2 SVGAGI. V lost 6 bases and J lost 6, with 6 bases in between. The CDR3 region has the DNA TGTGCCAGCAGACCCAGTAATTCACCCCTCCACTTT. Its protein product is CASRPSNSPLHF.

CDR3 bases: TGTGCCAGCAGCCGGGGGCCGGGACTAGCGGGGGATACGCAGTATTTT. Protein: CASSRGPGLAGDTQYF. The chain links TRBV7-3 to TRBJ2-3; 13 positions agree with TRBD2. The V and J ends lost 5 bases and 6 bases, in that order; junction bases with no gene match: 8. The CDR3 is made up of 16 amino acids. CDR1 is SGHTA and CDR2 is FQGTGA in the germline V gene. Supplemented by reference TRBV7-3 and TRBJ2-3, the full variable domain reads GAGVSQTPSNKVTEKGKYVELRCDPISGHTALYWYRQSLGQGPEFLIYFQGTGAADDSGLPNDRFFAVRPEGSVSTLKIQRTERGDSAVYLCASSRGPGLAGDTQYFGPGTRLTVL.

The CDR3 coding sequence is TGTGCCAGCAGCCCCAGGAGACAGGGGGCCGGGGAGCTGTTTTTT. It yields the protein CASSPRRQGAGELFF. The J gene is TRBJ2-2, the V gene TRBV9, with 9 bases identical to TRBD1. Germline V lookup: CDR1 SGDLS, CDR2 YYNGEE. The CDR3 runs 15 residues. J gave up 6 bases and V 4 bases, and 7 bases lay outside the gene matches.

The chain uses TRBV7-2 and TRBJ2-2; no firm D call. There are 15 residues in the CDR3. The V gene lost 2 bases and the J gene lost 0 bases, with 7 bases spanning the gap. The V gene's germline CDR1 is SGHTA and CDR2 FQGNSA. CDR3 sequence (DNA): TGTGCCAGCAGCTTACACACCGCGAACACCGGGGAGCTGTTTTTT. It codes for CASSLHTANTGELFF.

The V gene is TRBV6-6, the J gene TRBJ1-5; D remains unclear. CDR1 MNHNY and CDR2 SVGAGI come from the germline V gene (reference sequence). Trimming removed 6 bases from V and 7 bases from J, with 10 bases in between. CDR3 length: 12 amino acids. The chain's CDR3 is CASSPVSQPQHF. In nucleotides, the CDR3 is TGTGCCAGCAGCCCTGTCTCCCAGCCCCAGCATTTT.

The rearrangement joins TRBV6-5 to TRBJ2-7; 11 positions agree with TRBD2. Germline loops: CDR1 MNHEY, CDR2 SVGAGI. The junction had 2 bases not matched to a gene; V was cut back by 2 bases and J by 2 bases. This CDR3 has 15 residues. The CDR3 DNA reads TGTGCCAGCAGTTACGGGACTAGCGGTACCTACGAGCAGTACGTC. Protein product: CASSYGTSGTYEQYV.

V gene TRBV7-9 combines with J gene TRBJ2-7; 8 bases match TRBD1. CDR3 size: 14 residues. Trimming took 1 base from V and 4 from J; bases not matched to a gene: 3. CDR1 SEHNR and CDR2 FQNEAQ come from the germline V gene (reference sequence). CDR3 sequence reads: CASSLGQGFYEQYV. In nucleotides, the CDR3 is TGTGCCAGCAGCTTAGGACAGGGGTTTTACGAGCAGTACGTC.

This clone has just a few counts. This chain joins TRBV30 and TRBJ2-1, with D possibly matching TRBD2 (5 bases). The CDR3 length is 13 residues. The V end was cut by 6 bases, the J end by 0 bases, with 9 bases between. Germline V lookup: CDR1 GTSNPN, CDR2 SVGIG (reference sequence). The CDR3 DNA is TGTGCCTGTGAGCGGAGCTCCTACAATGAGCAGTTCTTC. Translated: CACERSSYNEQFF.

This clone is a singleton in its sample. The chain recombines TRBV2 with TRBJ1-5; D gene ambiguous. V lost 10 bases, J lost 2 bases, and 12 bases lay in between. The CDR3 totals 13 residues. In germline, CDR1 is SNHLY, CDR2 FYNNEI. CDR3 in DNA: TGTGCCACCAGAAGCTCGGGCAATCAGCCCCAGCATTTT. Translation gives CATRSSGNQPQHF.

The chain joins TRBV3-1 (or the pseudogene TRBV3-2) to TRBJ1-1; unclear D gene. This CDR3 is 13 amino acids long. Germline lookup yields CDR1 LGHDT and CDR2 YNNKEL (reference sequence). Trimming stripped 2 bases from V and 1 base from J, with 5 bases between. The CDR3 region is CASSQMRNTEAFF. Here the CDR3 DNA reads TGTGCCAGCAGCCAAATGCGGAACACTGAAGCTTTCTTT.

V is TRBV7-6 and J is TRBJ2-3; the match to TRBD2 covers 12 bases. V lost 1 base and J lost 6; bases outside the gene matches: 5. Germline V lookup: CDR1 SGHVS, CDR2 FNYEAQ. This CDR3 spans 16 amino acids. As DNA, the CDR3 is TGTGCCAGCAGCTTAGGGGCTAGCGGGAGGGTGGATACGCAGTATTTT. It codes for CASSLGASGRVDTQYF.

The CDR3: CASSGGQGFHNEQFF. The CDR3 DNA follows: TGTGCCAGCAGCGGGGGACAGGGTTTCCACAATGAGCAGTTCTTC. The V call is TRBV5-6, the J call TRBJ2-1, with 9 bases fitting TRBD1. Per germline, CDR1 SGHDT and CDR2 YYEEEE. This CDR3 comprises 15 residues. Unmatched junction bases numbered 7, after V lost 4 bases and J lost 5 bases.

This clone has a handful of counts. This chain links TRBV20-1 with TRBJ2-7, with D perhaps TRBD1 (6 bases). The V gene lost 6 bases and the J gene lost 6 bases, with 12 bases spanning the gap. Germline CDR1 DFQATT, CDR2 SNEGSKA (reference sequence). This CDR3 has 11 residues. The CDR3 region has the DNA TGCAGTGCAGACACAGGGTTCGAGCAGTACTTC. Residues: CSADTGFEQYF.

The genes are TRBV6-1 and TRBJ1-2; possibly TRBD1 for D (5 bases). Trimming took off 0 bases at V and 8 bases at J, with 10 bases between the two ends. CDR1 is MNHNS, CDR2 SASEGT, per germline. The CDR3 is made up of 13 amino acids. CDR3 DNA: TGTGCCAGCAGTGAAGCGAACAGACAGGGCTACACCTTC. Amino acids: CASSEANRQGYTF.

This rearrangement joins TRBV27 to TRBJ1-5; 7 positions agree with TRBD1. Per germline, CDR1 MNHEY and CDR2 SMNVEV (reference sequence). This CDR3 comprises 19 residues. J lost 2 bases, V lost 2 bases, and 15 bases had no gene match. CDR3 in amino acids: CASSLVSRTGLSRNQPQHF. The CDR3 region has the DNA TGTGCCAGCAGTTTAGTCTCCAGGACAGGTTTGAGTCGCAATCAGCCCCAGCATTTT.

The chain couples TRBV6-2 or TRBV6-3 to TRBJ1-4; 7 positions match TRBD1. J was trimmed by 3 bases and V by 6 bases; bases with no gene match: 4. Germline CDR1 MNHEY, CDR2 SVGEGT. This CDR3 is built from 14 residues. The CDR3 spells CASSDRAANEKLFF. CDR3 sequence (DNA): TGTGCCAGCAGCGACAGGGCGGCTAATGAAAAACTGTTTTTT.

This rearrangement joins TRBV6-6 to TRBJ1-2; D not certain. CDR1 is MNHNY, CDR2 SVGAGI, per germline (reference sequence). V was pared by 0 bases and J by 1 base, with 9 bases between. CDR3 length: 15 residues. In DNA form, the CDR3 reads TGTGCCAGCAGTTACTCGGCAGGAGGTAACTATGGCTACACCTTC. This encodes CASSYSAGGNYGYTF.

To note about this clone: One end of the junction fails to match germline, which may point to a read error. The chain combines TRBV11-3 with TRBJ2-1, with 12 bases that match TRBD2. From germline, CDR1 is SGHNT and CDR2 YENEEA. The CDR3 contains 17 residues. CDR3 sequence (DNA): TGTGCCAGCAGCTTAGGGACTAGCGGGAATCAAAACAATGAGCTGTTCTTC. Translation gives CASSLGTSGNQNNELFF.

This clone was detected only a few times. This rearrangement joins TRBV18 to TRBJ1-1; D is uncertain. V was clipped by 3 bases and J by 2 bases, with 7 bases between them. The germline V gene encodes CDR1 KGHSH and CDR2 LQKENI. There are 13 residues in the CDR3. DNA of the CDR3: TGTGCCAGCTCACCGAGCATAAACACTGAAGCTTTCTTT. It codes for CASSPSINTEAFF.

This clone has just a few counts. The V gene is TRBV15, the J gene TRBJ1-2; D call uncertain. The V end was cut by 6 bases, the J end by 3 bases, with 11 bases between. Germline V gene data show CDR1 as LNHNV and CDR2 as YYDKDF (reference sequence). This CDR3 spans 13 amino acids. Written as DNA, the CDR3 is TGTGCCACCAGGAACCCGGGGTACTATGGCTACACCTTC. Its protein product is CATRNPGYYGYTF.

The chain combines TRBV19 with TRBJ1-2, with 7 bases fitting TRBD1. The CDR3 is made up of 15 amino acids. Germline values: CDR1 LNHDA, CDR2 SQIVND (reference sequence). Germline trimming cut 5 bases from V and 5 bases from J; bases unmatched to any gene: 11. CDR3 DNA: TGTGCCAGTAGTGCCTATACGACAGGGCAGTATGGCTACACCTTC. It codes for CASSAYTTGQYGYTF.

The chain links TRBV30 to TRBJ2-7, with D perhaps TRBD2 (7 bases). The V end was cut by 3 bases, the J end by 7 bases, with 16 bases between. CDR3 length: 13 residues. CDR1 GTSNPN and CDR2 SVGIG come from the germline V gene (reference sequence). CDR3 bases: TGTGCCTGGAGCGGGGGGCCCCTTTATGAGCAGTACTTC. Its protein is CAWSGGPLYEQYF.

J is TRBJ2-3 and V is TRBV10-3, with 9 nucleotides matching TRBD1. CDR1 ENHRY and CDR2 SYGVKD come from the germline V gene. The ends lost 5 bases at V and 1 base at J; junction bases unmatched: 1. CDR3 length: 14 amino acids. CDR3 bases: TGTGCCATCAGTAGGACAGGGGGCACAGATACGCAGTATTTT. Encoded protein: CAISRTGGTDTQYF.

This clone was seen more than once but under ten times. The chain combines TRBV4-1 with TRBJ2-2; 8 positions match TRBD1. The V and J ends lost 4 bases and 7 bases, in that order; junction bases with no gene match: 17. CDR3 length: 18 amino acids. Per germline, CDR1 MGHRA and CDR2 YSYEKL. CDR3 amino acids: CASSRSLTSGQAGGELFF. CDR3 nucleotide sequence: TGCGCCAGCAGCCGAAGTCTGACTTCGGGACAGGCGGGCGGGGAGCTGTTTTTT.

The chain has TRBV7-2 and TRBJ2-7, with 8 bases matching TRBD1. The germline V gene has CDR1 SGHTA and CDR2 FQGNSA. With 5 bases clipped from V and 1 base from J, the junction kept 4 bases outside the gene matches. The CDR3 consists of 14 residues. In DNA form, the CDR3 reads TGTGCCAGCAGCATAAACAGGGGGTCCTACGAGCAGTACGTC. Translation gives CASSINRGSYEQYV.

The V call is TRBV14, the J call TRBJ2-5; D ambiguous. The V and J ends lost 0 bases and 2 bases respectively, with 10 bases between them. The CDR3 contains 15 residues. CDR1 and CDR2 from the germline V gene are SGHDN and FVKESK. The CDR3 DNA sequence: TGTGCCAGCAGCCAAGAACCCAGGCCTCAAGAGACCCAGTACTTC. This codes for CASSQEPRPQETQYF.

Written as DNA, the CDR3 is TGTGCCAGCAGCCTTGACAGGGGAGAGACCCAGTACTTC. Its protein product is CASSLDRGETQYF. This chain joins TRBV2 and TRBJ2-5, with 8 bases that match TRBD1. V gave up 6 bases and J gave up 4 bases; unmatched junction bases: 4. In germline, CDR1 is SNHLY, CDR2 FYNNEI. The length of the CDR3 is 13 residues.

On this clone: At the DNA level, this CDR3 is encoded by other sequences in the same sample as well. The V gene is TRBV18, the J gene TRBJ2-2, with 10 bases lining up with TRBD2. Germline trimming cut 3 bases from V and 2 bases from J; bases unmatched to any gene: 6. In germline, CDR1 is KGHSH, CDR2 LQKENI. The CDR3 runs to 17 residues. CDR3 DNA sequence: TGTGCCAGCTCACCCTTTCGGACTAGCGGAAACACCGGGGAGCTGTTTTTT. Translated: CASSPFRTSGNTGELFF.